This passage covers 24 T cell receptor beta chains from one sample sequenced in a study of OX40 agonist ivuxolimab in advanced cancers. Sequencing used immunoSEQ multiplex PCR; TCRdb keeps in-frame clones, though not all of them. The sample shows under 20,000 clones, roughly nine tenths of them seen only once. This sample comprised CD4+ or CD8+ T cells sorted from blood, obtained in a trial of the OX40 agonist ivuxolimab. These receptors were collected from an adult with an advanced solid tumor such as melanoma, head and neck, liver or kidney cancer.

The chain joins TRBV7-2 to TRBJ2-1, with TRBD2 matching over 11 bases. CDR3 length: 15 amino acids. Trimming took 5 bases from V and 8 from J; bases not matched to a gene: 8. CDR1 and CDR2 from the germline V gene are SGHTA and FQGNSA. The CDR3 DNA reads as TGTGCCAGCAGCCGGCTAGCGGGAGGAGTGGATGAGCAGTTCTTC. It encodes CASSRLAGGVDEQFF.

The V gene is TRBV5-1, the J gene TRBJ2-3; tentative D call: TRBD1 (5 bases). Trimming left V 8 bases short and J 5 bases short, with 9 bases between. This CDR3 comprises 11 residues. Germline V CDR1 and CDR2: SGHRS, YFSETQ. The CDR3 here is CASRGRDTQYF. CDR3 sequence (DNA): TGCGCCAGTAGGGGTAGAGATACGCAGTATTTT.

The chain uses TRBV5-6 and TRBJ2-4; D is perhaps TRBD1 or TRBD2 (6 bases each). Germline assignment: CDR1 SGHDT and CDR2 YYEEEE. V lost 2 bases, J lost 5 bases, and 14 bases lay in between. The CDR3 runs to 15 residues. CDR3 in DNA: TGTGCCAGCAGCTTTGGGCCGGGGGCCGAAAACATTCAGTACTTC. Translated, it gives CASSFGPGAENIQYF.

The V gene is TRBV2, the J gene TRBJ2-7; TRBD2 matches 14 bases. With 6 bases clipped from V and 5 bases from J, the junction kept 6 bases outside the gene matches. Germline V gene data show CDR1 as SNHLY and CDR2 as FYNNEI. The CDR3 is made up of 15 amino acids. The CDR3: CASSIGLAGGDEQYF. CDR3 DNA: TGTGCCAGCAGCATCGGACTAGCGGGAGGCGACGAGCAGTACTTC.

The chain employs TRBV19 and TRBJ2-5; a weak D match, TRBD2 (5 bases). The germline CDR1 and CDR2 sequences are LNHDA and SQIVND (reference sequence). Trimming removed 7 bases from V and 2 bases from J, with 20 bases in between. The CDR3 contains 16 residues. In DNA form, the CDR3 reads TGTGCCAGTAAAGGAGCGGCTAGTGGGCTTCAAGAGACCCAGTACTTC. This gives the protein CASKGAASGLQETQYF.

The chain joins TRBV4-3 to TRBJ1-3; TRBD1 matches 10 bases. The CDR3 contains 14 residues. Unmatched junction bases numbered 7, after V lost 4 bases and J lost 10 bases. In germline, CDR1 is LGHNA, CDR2 YSLEER. CDR3 in DNA: TGCGCCAGCAGCCCGGACAGGGGGGATGGTACCATATATTTT. Translation gives CASSPDRGDGTIYF.

V usage is TRBV5-1 and J usage is TRBJ2-5; D perhaps matches TRBD1 (5 bases). Germline V gene data show CDR1 as SGHRS and CDR2 as YFSETQ. The CDR3 length is 18 residues. Trimming shortened V by 2 bases and J by 2 bases, and 22 bases separated the two germline ends. CDR3 DNA: TGCGCCAGCAGCTTTCCGGTGGAGCCAGTGGGGCCTCAAGAGACCCAGTACTTC. As protein: CASSFPVEPVGPQETQYF. The full variable domain, rest sourced from reference TRBV5-1 and TRBJ2-5, is KAGVTQTPRYLIKTRGQQVTLSCSPISGHRSVSWYQQTPGQGLQFLFEYFSETQRNKGNFPGRFSGRQFSNSRSEMNVSTLELGDSALYLCASSFPVEPVGPQETQYFGPGTRLLVL.

The chain employs TRBV2 and TRBJ2-7; TRBD1 might be the D (6 bases). The germline CDR1 and CDR2 sequences are SNHLY and FYNNEI. The CDR3 sequence is 15 residues long. Trimming shortened V by 0 bases and J by 5 bases, and 14 bases separated the two germline ends. The CDR3 DNA reads as TGTGCCAGCAGTGAAGCTATCACAGGGATCCACGAGCAGTACTTC. Translation: CASSEAITGIHEQYF.

The chain employs TRBV19 and TRBJ1-3, with 7 bases that match TRBD1. After removal of 4 bases from V and 4 bases from J, the junction contained 4 bases not matched to a gene. Germline V lookup: CDR1 LNHDA, CDR2 SQIVND (reference sequence). The length of the CDR3 is 14 residues. CDR3 loop: CASSTGTVGNTIYF. The CDR3 bases are TGTGCCAGTAGTACGGGGACAGTAGGAAACACCATATATTTT.

Concerning this clone: The junction departs from the called germline gene at one end, perhaps through a read error. The genes are TRBV7-7 and TRBJ2-7, with D perhaps given as TRBD1 or TRBD2 (5 bases each). Germline-derived CDR1 and CDR2 are SSHAT and FNYEAQ (reference sequence). The CDR3 consists of 14 residues. The CDR3 DNA sequence: TGTGCTAGCAGCCCTAGCCAGGGAGCCTACGAGCAGTACTTC. Residues: CASSPSQGAYEQYF.

The chain's CDR3 is CASSSGIVGQFF. CDR3 nucleotides: TGTGCCAGCAGCTCAGGGATAGTAGGGCAGTTCTTC. The chain joins TRBV5-4 to TRBJ2-1; D is perhaps TRBD1 (5 bases). Between the trimmed V and J ends, which lost 3 bases and 12 bases, there was a span of 13 bases. The length of the CDR3 is 12 residues. Germline V gives CDR1 SGHNT, CDR2 YYREEE (reference sequence).

This chain uses TRBV7-8 with TRBJ1-5; D remains unclear. Trimming pared 5 bases from V and 6 bases from J, leaving 17 bases between. CDR3 length equals 15 residues. Germline values: CDR1 SGHVS, CDR2 FQNEAQ. CDR3 loop: CASSQSPQNAQPQHF. Written as DNA, the CDR3 is TGTGCCAGCAGCCAGAGCCCTCAAAACGCTCAGCCCCAGCATTTT.

This chain links TRBV19 with TRBJ2-5; tentative D call: TRBD1 (5 bases). Germline V gives CDR1 LNHDA, CDR2 SQIVND (reference sequence). Trimming removed 6 bases from V and 0 bases from J, with 20 bases in between. The CDR3 contains 17 residues. The CDR3 region is CASSPPLGQIHQETQYF. The CDR3 DNA reads TGTGCCAGTAGCCCTCCCCTGGGGCAGATTCACCAAGAGACCCAGTACTTC.

This chain uses TRBV30 with TRBJ2-3; D remains ambiguous. V dropped 3 bases and J dropped 0 bases, with 10 bases sitting between them. The CDR3 length is 14 residues. Germline V gene sequence: CDR1 GTSNPN, CDR2 SVGIG (reference sequence). As DNA, the CDR3 is TGTGCCTGGAGCCAGGCGGTTAGCACAGATACGCAGTATTTT. This gives the protein CAWSQAVSTDTQYF.

The chain joins TRBV19 to TRBJ2-2; D is tentatively TRBD1 or TRBD2 (5 bases each). Germline CDR1 LNHDA, CDR2 SQIVND (reference sequence). With 5 bases removed from V and 4 bases from J, the gap between germline ends came to 17 bases. The CDR3 contains 16 residues. CDR3 in amino acids: CASSSTEGRTTGELFF. The CDR3 DNA reads TGTGCCAGTAGTTCCACTGAGGGACGGACCACCGGGGAGCTGTTTTTT.

The rearrangement uses TRBV11-3 and TRBJ2-1, with 8 bases matching TRBD2. Germline V gives CDR1 SGHNT, CDR2 YENEEA. The CDR3 length is 16 residues. V lost 5 bases to trimming and J lost 3 bases; unmatched junction nucleotides: 9. The CDR3 spells CASSIPREGFYNEQFF. In nucleotides, the CDR3 is TGTGCCAGCAGCATCCCCCGGGAGGGATTCTACAATGAGCAGTTCTTC.

The chain is built from TRBV27 and TRBJ2-1; 9 bases fit TRBD1. CDR1 MNHEY and CDR2 SMNVEV come from the germline V gene (reference sequence). V was pared by 6 bases and J by 6 bases, with 9 bases of the junction left unmatched. The CDR3 is 15 amino acids. In DNA, the CDR3 is TGTGCCAGCAGCTACTCCGGGACAGGGTTCAATGAGCAGTTCTTC. As protein: CASSYSGTGFNEQFF.

The chain uses TRBV6-1 and TRBJ1-2; 8 bases agree with TRBD1. The CDR3 loop spans 13 amino acids. With 5 bases clipped from V and 2 bases from J, the junction kept 1 base outside the gene matches. Looked up from germline, CDR1 is MNHNS and CDR2 is SASEGT. The CDR3 bases are TGTGCCAGCAGTCACAGGGGGAACTATGGCTACACCTTC. Encoded protein: CASSHRGNYGYTF.

The V and J genes are TRBV6-5 and TRBJ1-4; the D is unclear. CDR3 size: 12 residues. CDR1 and CDR2 from the germline V gene are MNHEY and SVGAGI. With 10 bases removed from V and 7 bases from J, the gap between germline ends came to 13 bases. The CDR3 here is CATRRKGEKLFF. DNA of the CDR3: TGTGCCACGAGGCGGAAGGGTGAAAAACTGTTTTTT.

This clone is termed large. The chain joins TRBV4-1 to TRBJ2-1, with TRBD2 identical over 9 bases. The CDR3 is 13 amino acids. Germline loops: CDR1 MGHRA, CDR2 YSYEKL. Trimming removed 3 bases from V and 8 bases from J; junction bases left unmatched: 2. The CDR3 region has the DNA TGCGCCAGCAGCCATAGGACTAGCGATGAGCAGTTCTTC. Its translation is CASSHRTSDEQFF.

The V call is TRBV2, the J call TRBJ2-3; unclear D gene. V was pared by 8 bases and J by 0 bases, with 21 bases between. This CDR3 comprises 17 residues. The germline V gene has CDR1 SNHLY and CDR2 FYNNEI. This CDR3 reads CASQDKPRTESTDTQYF. In DNA form, the CDR3 reads TGTGCCAGCCAAGACAAACCCCGGACGGAAAGCACAGATACGCAGTATTTT.

This chain uses TRBV11-2 with TRBJ2-3; D uncertain. Trimming left V 1 base short and J 2 bases short, with 7 bases between. This CDR3 has 14 residues. The germline gives CDR1 SGHAT, CDR2 FQNNGV. Written as DNA, the CDR3 is TGTGCCAGCAGCTTAGTGGCTAACACAGATACGCAGTATTTT. It is translated as CASSLVANTDTQYF.

The chain is built from TRBV4-3 and TRBJ2-5; D is perhaps TRBD2 (6 bases). The V end lost 1 base, the J end lost 5 bases, and 23 bases lay between the germline ends. CDR1 and CDR2 from the germline V gene are LGHNA and YSLEER. The CDR3 runs 18 residues. The CDR3 coding sequence is TGCGCCAGCAGCCAAGTGGTAGGTGGAGGTCTAGGGAGGGAGACCCAGTACTTC. The encoded protein is CASSQVVGGGLGRETQYF.

This clone appeared a few times. The chain carries TRBV6-1 and TRBJ2-1; D is unresolved. The CDR3 consists of 11 residues. CDR1 is MNHNS and CDR2 is SASEGT in the germline V gene. The CDR3 nucleotides are TGTGCGTTGGTGGGGTACAATGAGCAGTTCTTC. This codes for CALVGYNEQFF.